The clone carrying this TCR beta chain was counted many times. No antigen is known for it. The data were taken from a study of post-analysis software for immune sequencing data. The overall study: Both relapsing-remitting and secondary progressive multiple sclerosis featured among the disease courses, as did progressive-relapsing multiple sclerosis.

The study, taken as a whole, reports: Roughly five TRBV segments appeared more often in patients than in controls, and TRBV5-6, TRBV5-1 and TRBV20-1 were among these. Same-batch samples co-clustered strongly by F measure.

Unique molecular identifiers tagged the TCR beta cDNA libraries. Input of roughly 1 to 11 million T cells yielded a few hundred thousand cDNA molecules. TCRdb processed the PCR reads anew with MiXCR; each CDR3 protein has one entry. The sample records hundreds of thousands of distinct CDR3 sequences, roughly 45% being singletons. The length of the CDR3 is 11 residues. Germline CDR1 DFQATT, CDR2 SNEGSKA (reference sequence). Trimming shortened V by 6 bases and J by 3 bases, and 9 bases separated the two germline ends. This receptor was obtained from a girl under 18 with multiple sclerosis. The material sequenced was blood. This chain joins TRBV20-1 and TRBJ2-7; D may be TRBD1 or TRBD2 (5 bases each). The CDR3 is CSARDGYEQYF. The CDR3 DNA sequence: TGCAGTGCACGGGACGGCTACGAGCAGTACTTC.